The 21 T cell receptor beta chains in this list originate from one sample, sequenced in a study of CD8+ T cells in alopecia areata. RNA, once extracted, was reverse transcribed into cDNA for use as the sequencing template. The data were produced by immunoSEQ multiplex PCR, yet TCRdb's version contains in-frame clones alone and is incomplete. The table lists more than 75,000 clones, around 38% of them singletons. The sequenced sample consisted of CD4+ T cells sorted from blood. These receptors came from a human donor with alopecia areata.

This sequence joins TRBV5-1 and TRBJ2-3; 14 bases are shared with TRBD2. In germline, CDR1 is SGHRS, CDR2 YFSETQ. The CDR3 runs to 16 residues. V gave up 4 bases and J gave up 3 bases; unmatched junction bases: 4. CDR3 amino acids: CASSRGLAGETDTQYF. For the CDR3, the DNA is TGCGCCAGCAGCCGGGGACTAGCGGGAGAAACAGATACGCAGTATTTT.

This chain links TRBV5-1 with TRBJ1-1, with 8 bases that match TRBD1. Per germline, CDR1 SGHRS and CDR2 YFSETQ. CDR3 length: 18 amino acids. The ends lost 0 bases at V and 6 bases at J; junction bases unmatched: 16. The CDR3 nucleotides are TGCGCCAGCAGCTTGGAAGCGATGGACAGGGCCCCCTCGGCTGAAGCTTTCTTT. As protein: CASSLEAMDRAPSAEAFF.

This chain links TRBV5-1 with TRBJ2-2; 9 positions agree with TRBD1. Germline assignment: CDR1 SGHRS and CDR2 YFSETQ. The CDR3 length is 15 residues. V trimming: 4 bases; J trimming: 5 bases; junction bases outside the gene matches: 6. CDR3 sequence: CASSRRQGETGELFF. DNA of the CDR3: TGCGCCAGCAGCCGCCGACAGGGGGAAACCGGGGAGCTGTTTTTT.

This clone was observed a few times. The chain carries TRBV2 and TRBJ2-6; D gene unclear. The CDR3 has 16 amino acids. Trimming removed 4 bases at V and 1 base at J, with 11 bases between. Germline CDR1 is SNHLY and CDR2 is FYNNEI. The CDR3 coding sequence is TGTGCCAGCAGTGCTGATTTCCTATCTGGGGCCAACGTCCTGACTTTC. As protein: CASSADFLSGANVLTF.

This chain links TRBV30 with TRBJ1-2; 7 bases map to TRBD1. Trimming at V came to 3 bases and at J to 4 bases, leaving 11 bases not matched to a gene. CDR1 GTSNPN and CDR2 SVGIG come from the germline V gene (reference sequence). The CDR3 has 15 amino acids. As DNA, the CDR3 is TGTGCCTGGAGCGTAGGGTTGACAGGGTCCTATGGCTACACCTTC. Translating gives CAWSVGLTGSYGYTF.

Only a few counts were recorded for this clone. DNA of the CDR3: TGTGCCTGGAGTGTACGCGGGACAGGGGGCGCCACGTACTTC. Protein: CAWSVRGTGGATYF. J is TRBJ2-7 and V is TRBV30; 12 positions match TRBD1. This CDR3 contains 14 residues. From germline, CDR1 is GTSNPN and CDR2 SVGIG (reference sequence). V shed 0 bases, J shed 12 bases, and the junction held 9 bases outside the gene matches.

The chain joins TRBV7-6 to TRBJ2-5; 8 nucleotides line up with TRBD1. There are 15 residues in the CDR3. Germline V gives CDR1 SGHVS, CDR2 FNYEAQ. V shed 1 base, J shed 5 bases, and the junction held 6 bases outside the gene matches. CDR3 DNA sequence: TGTGCCAGCAGCTTAGTGACAGGGGAAAGGGAGACCCAGTACTTC. It yields the protein CASSLVTGERETQYF.

This chain links TRBV5-1 with TRBJ2-2; no reliable D call. V was cut by 2 bases and J by 4 bases, with 3 bases left in between. This CDR3 spans 12 amino acids. Germline V lookup: CDR1 SGHRS, CDR2 YFSETQ. As DNA, the CDR3 is TGCGCCAGCAGCTTCCTCACCGGGGAGCTGTTTTTT. Protein product: CASSFLTGELFF.

The chain recombines TRBV2 with TRBJ1-1, with D unclear. CDR3 size: 13 residues. Germline CDR1 SNHLY, CDR2 FYNNEI. V was cut by 11 bases and J by 1 base, with 14 bases left in between. CDR3: CAGARETNTEAFF. The CDR3 region has the DNA TGTGCCGGAGCAAGAGAGACGAACACTGAAGCTTTCTTT.

In its sample, this clone was seen once. This rearrangement joins TRBV29-1 to TRBJ2-1; D remains ambiguous. In germline, CDR1 is SQVTM, CDR2 ANQGSEA. V was clipped by 4 bases and J by 0 bases, with 13 bases between them. The CDR3 is made up of 15 amino acids. The chain's CDR3 is CSVASYAISYNEQFF. CDR3 DNA sequence: TGCAGCGTTGCTTCGTATGCTATCTCCTACAATGAGCAGTTCTTC.

The V gene is TRBV5-1, the J gene TRBJ2-7, with 7 bases lining up with TRBD2. V lost 0 bases, J lost 0 bases, and 12 bases stayed unmatched. The CDR3 totals 18 residues. From germline, CDR1 is SGHRS and CDR2 YFSETQ. CDR3 DNA sequence: TGCGCCAGCAGCTTGGTTACGGGACTAACCCTAAGCTCCTACGAGCAGTACTTC. This sequence encodes CASSLVTGLTLSSYEQYF.

In its sample, this clone was seen a few times. The chain links TRBV5-1 to TRBJ2-2; D possibly uses TRBD1 or TRBD2 (5 bases each). The germline V gene has CDR1 SGHRS and CDR2 YFSETQ. The CDR3 extends over 14 amino acids. Trimming took off 3 bases at V and 6 bases at J, with 12 bases between the two ends. DNA for the CDR3: TGCGCCAGCAGCTCGGGACCCCTACCCGGGGAGCTGTTTTTT. Amino acid sequence: CASSSGPLPGELFF.

This chain uses TRBV30 with TRBJ2-2; D possibly corresponds to TRBD1 (6 bases). The germline V gene encodes CDR1 GTSNPN and CDR2 SVGIG (reference sequence). The CDR3 is 15 amino acids. V lost 2 bases and J 5 bases, leaving 15 bases between the germline ends. The CDR3 DNA is TGTGCCTGGAGTTGGCACTCGACAGGAACCGGGGAGCTGTTTTTT. Amino acid sequence: CAWSWHSTGTGELFF. The variable domain in full, with the rest retrieved from reference TRBV30 and TRBJ2-2, is SQTIHQWPATLVQPVGSPLSLECTVEGTSNPNLYWYRQAAGRGLQLLFYSVGIGQISSEVPQNLSASRPQDRQFILSSKKLLLSDSGFYLCAWSWHSTGTGELFFGEGSRLTVL.

J is TRBJ2-3 and V is TRBV5-1, with D unclear. V was pared by 2 bases and J by 2 bases, with 12 bases between. Germline CDR1 reads SGHRS; CDR2 reads YFSETQ. There are 15 residues in the CDR3. CDR3 amino acids: CASSLSHWTTDTQYF. CDR3 in DNA: TGCGCCAGCAGCTTAAGTCACTGGACCACAGATACGCAGTATTTT.

This clone turned up a few times. The chain is built from TRBV28 and TRBJ2-1; 9 bases agree with TRBD1. V dropped 5 bases and J dropped 5; count of bases not matched to a gene: 7. The length of the CDR3 is 15 residues. Germline CDR1 and CDR2: MDHEN and SYDVKM. CDR3 amino acids: CASSGVGTGNNEQFF. DNA for the CDR3: TGTGCCAGCAGTGGTGTAGGGACAGGGAACAATGAGCAGTTCTTC.

About this clone: This sample includes further DNA sequences coding for the same CDR3. V gene TRBV18 combines with J gene TRBJ2-1, with 9 bases lining up with TRBD2. The CDR3 runs to 14 residues. Germline V lookup: CDR1 KGHSH, CDR2 LQKENI. J was trimmed by 8 bases and V by 3 bases; bases with no gene match: 5. CDR3 in amino acids: CASSPSGGYDEQFF. CDR3 in DNA: TGTGCCAGCTCACCTAGCGGGGGTTACGATGAGCAGTTCTTC.

This sequence joins TRBV30 and TRBJ2-1; TRBD2 aligns across 7 bases. Germline lookup yields CDR1 GTSNPN and CDR2 SVGIG (reference sequence). The CDR3 sequence is 13 residues long. V gave up 3 bases and J gave up 6 bases; unmatched junction bases: 5. CDR3 nucleotide sequence: TGTGCCTGGAGGCTAGCGGTGTCCAATGAGCAGTTCTTC. Amino acid sequence: CAWRLAVSNEQFF. Full variable domain (outside the CDR3, taken from reference TRBV30 and TRBJ2-1): SQTIHQWPATLVQPVGSPLSLECTVEGTSNPNLYWYRQAAGRGLQLLFYSVGIGQISSEVPQNLSASRPQDRQFILSSKKLLLSDSGFYLCAWRLAVSNEQFFGPGTRLTVL.

This CDR3 is CASSSRRQGLRLSADTQYF. The CDR3 region has the DNA TGTGCCAGCAGCTCCCGCCGACAGGGGTTGAGGCTCTCGGCAGATACGCAGTATTTT. The rearrangement links TRBV28 to TRBJ2-3, with 8 bases lining up with TRBD1. The length of the CDR3 is 19 residues. The trim removed 6 bases at V and 4 bases at J, leaving 21 bases unmatched. Looked up from germline, CDR1 is MDHEN and CDR2 is SYDVKM.

The CDR3 loop is CSVEPGSYTEAFF. Written as DNA, the CDR3 is TGCAGCGTTGAACCCGGGTCGTACACTGAAGCTTTCTTT. The rearrangement uses TRBV29-1 and TRBJ1-1; D call uncertain. From germline, CDR1 is SQVTM and CDR2 ANQGSEA. The CDR3 runs to 13 residues. V was cut by 2 bases and J by 3 bases, with 10 bases left in between.

This chain connects TRBV29-1 to TRBJ1-2; 12 positions match TRBD1. Germline V gene data show CDR1 as SQVTM and CDR2 as ANQGSEA. This CDR3 is 17 amino acids long. V lost 4 bases to trimming and J lost 7 bases; unmatched junction nucleotides: 16. This chain's CDR3 is CSVVRTAGTGGVFGYTF. The CDR3 DNA is TGCAGCGTTGTACGAACAGCCGGGACAGGGGGCGTTTTTGGCTACACCTTC.

The V call is TRBV5-6, the J call TRBJ2-5; no reliable D call. The CDR3 runs 13 residues. Trimming took 0 bases from V and 2 from J, leaving 5 bases between them. Germline lookup yields CDR1 SGHDT and CDR2 YYEEEE. This CDR3 is CASSLGQQETQYF. In nucleotides, the CDR3 is TGTGCCAGCAGCTTGGGACAACAAGAGACCCAGTACTTC. Looking up the rest from reference TRBV5-6 and TRBJ2-5 gives the full variable domain: DAGVTQSPTHLIKTRGQQVTLRCSPKSGHDTVSWYQQALGQGPQFIFQYYEEEERQRGNFPDRFSGHQFPNYSSELNVNALLLGDSALYLCASSLGQQETQYFGPGTRLLVL.